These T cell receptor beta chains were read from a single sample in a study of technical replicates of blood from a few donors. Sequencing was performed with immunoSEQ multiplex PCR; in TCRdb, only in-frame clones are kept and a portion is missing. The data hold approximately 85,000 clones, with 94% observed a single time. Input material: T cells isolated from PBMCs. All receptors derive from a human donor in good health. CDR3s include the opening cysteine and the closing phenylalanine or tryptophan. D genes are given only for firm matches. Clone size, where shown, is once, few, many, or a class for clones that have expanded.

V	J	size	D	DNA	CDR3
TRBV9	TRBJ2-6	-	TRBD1	TGTGCCAGCAGCCCACTCCCGGGACAGGGTTACGGGGCCAACGTCCTGACTTTC	CASSPLPGQGYGANVLTF
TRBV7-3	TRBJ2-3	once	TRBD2	TGTGCCAGCAGCTTAATCGCTAGCGGGGACACAGATACGCAGTATTTT	CASSLIASGDTDTQYF
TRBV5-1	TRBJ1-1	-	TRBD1	TGCGCCAGCAGCACTCCGGGACAGGGGTATCTGAACACTGAAGCTTTCTTT	CASSTPGQGYLNTEAFF
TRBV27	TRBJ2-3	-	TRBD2	TGTGCCAGCAGTTCCCTCCTAGGACTAGTAGCAGATACGCAGTATTTT	CASSSLLGLVADTQYF
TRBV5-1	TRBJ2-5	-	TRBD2	TGCGCCAGCAGCTTAGCGGGGGGGCAAGAGACCCAGTACTTC	CASSLAGGQETQYF
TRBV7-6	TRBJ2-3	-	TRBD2	TGTGCCAGCAGCCCCGCCCGACTAGCGAGGGGTGATACGCAGTATTTT	CASSPARLARGDTQYF
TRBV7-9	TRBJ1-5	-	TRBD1	TGTGCCAGCAGCTTAAGCTGGACAGGGCCTAATCAGCCCCAGCATTTT	CASSLSWTGPNQPQHF
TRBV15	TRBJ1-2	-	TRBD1	TGTGCCACCAGCAGAGGACGTAGCGGGACAGGGGGCCTTTTTGGCTACACCTTC	CATSRGRSGTGGLFGYTF
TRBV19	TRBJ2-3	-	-	TGTGCCAGCCTTCGGGACTCTCATTCCACAGATACGCAGTATTTT	CASLRDSHSTDTQYF
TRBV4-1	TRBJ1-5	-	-	TGCGCCAGCGCGTGGGCCCTGGGCGATCAGCCCCAGCATTTT	CASAWALGDQPQHF
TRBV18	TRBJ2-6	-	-	TGTGCCAGCTCAGAGAGCTCTGGGGCCAACGTCCTGACTTTC	CASSESSGANVLTF
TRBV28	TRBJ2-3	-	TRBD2	TGTGCCAGCAAGAAGTTACTAGCGGGAGGAGTGGCAGATACGCAGTATTTT	CASKKLLAGGVADTQYF
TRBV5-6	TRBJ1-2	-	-	TGTGCCAGCAGCTCCAGATGGCGAGAGGGAGTCCATGGCTACACCTTC	CASSSRWREGVHGYTF
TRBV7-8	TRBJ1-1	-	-	TGTGCCAGCAGCCCAGAGAACACTGAAGCTTTCTTT	CASSPENTEAFF
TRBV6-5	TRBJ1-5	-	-	TGTGCCAGCAGTTACGGGGGGGCTGGTCAGCCCCAGCATTTT	CASSYGGAGQPQHF
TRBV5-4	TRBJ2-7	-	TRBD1	TGTGCCAGCAGCGATACGACAGGGGTCTACGAGCAGTACTTC	CASSDTTGVYEQYF
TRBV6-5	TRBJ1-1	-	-	TGTGCCAGCAGGGCCCCCACAGAGAACACTGAAGCTTTCTTT	CASRAPTENTEAFF
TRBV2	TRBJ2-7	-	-	TGTGCCAGCCTCAGGGGTCCCTACGAGCAGTACTTC	CASLRGPYEQYF
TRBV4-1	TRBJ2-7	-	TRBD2	TGCGCCAGCAGCCCCGGACTAGAATACGAGCAGTACTTC	CASSPGLEYEQYF
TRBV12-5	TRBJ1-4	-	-	TGTGCTAGTGGTTTGAGAGACATCGGGGCAACTAATGAAAAACTGTTTTTT	CASGLRDIGATNEKLFF
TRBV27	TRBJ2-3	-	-	TGTGCCAGCAGTTTGGGGGACACATATACGCAGTATTTT	CASSLGDTYTQYF
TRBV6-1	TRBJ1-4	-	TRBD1	TGTGCCAGCACTATTATTCAGGGGGCGCATGAAAAACTGTTTTTT	CASTIIQGAHEKLFF
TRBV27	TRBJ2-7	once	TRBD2	TGTGCCAGCAGTTCCCCTATTAGCGGGAGGGCCCTCGGGGAGCAGTACTTC	CASSSPISGRALGEQYF
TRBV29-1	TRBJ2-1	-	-	TGCAGCGCGGGGTACAATGAGCAGTTCTTC	CSAGYNEQFF
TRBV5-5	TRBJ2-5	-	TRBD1	TGTGCCAGCAGCCCCTGGGGACAGGGAAAAGAGACCCAGTACTTC	CASSPWGQGKETQYF